The 21 T cell receptor beta chains below were found in one sample sequenced in a study of control samples from healthy donors and cancer patients. The method was immunoSEQ multiplex PCR; TCRdb's version includes in-frame clones alone and lacks a portion of them. This sample carries 65,000 to 90,000 clones, more than 70% of them seen once, and the ten largest clones take around a fifth. The sample comprised blood. Receptors were obtained from a man aged 50 to 59 in good health.

The V call is TRBV6-2 or TRBV6-3, the J call TRBJ1-5; D is possibly TRBD1 (5 bases). The CDR3 sequence is 15 residues long. Trimming left V 2 bases short and J 7 bases short, with 15 bases between. Germline values: CDR1 MNHEY, CDR2 SVGEGT. The DNA of the CDR3 is TGTGCCAGCAGTTACAAGGGGATCGGGGGACAGCCCCAGCATTTT. Residues: CASSYKGIGGQPQHF.

The J gene is TRBJ2-7, the V gene TRBV6-2 or TRBV6-3; D not resolved. Trimming shortened V by 0 bases and J by 3 bases, and 6 bases separated the two germline ends. From germline, CDR1 is MNHEY and CDR2 SVGEGT. This CDR3 is 13 amino acids long. CDR3 amino acids: CASSYSPLYEQYV. The CDR3 bases are TGTGCCAGCAGTTACTCGCCGCTCTACGAGCAGTACGTC.

This clone has just one count. V gene TRBV10-3 combines with J gene TRBJ1-3, with D tentatively TRBD1 (5 bases). From germline, CDR1 is ENHRY and CDR2 SYGVKD. V was clipped by 10 bases and J by 0 bases, with 13 bases between them. The CDR3 sequence is 14 residues long. The CDR3 loop reads CATYGTDSGNTIYF. The CDR3 DNA is TGTGCCACTTACGGGACGGACTCTGGAAACACCATATATTTT.

The rearrangement joins TRBV12-3 or TRBV12-4 to TRBJ2-1; D ambiguous. This CDR3 is 11 amino acids long. The germline V and J ends were trimmed by 8 bases and 8 bases, with 10 bases remaining between them. This CDR3 is CASSAFDEQFF. For the CDR3, the DNA is TGTGCCAGCTCGGCCTTTGATGAGCAGTTCTTC.

Of note for this clone: Other DNA sequences of this sample code for an identical CDR3. The genes are TRBV7-9 and TRBJ2-7; D gene uncertain. Trimming cost V 1 base and J 1 base, with 2 bases left between them. The CDR3 length is 12 residues. Germline V gives CDR1 SEHNR, CDR2 FQNEAQ (reference sequence). The CDR3 is CASSLGSYEQYF. The CDR3 bases are TGTGCCAGCAGCTTAGGTTCCTACGAGCAGTACTTC. The complete variable domain, with remaining parts taken from reference TRBV7-9 and TRBJ2-7, reads DTGVSQNPRHKITKRGQNVTFRCDPISEHNRLYWYRQTLGQGPEFLTYFQNEAQLEKSRLLSDRFSAERPKGSFSTLEIQRTEQGDSAMYLCASSLGSYEQYFGPGTRLTVT.

The chain links TRBV19 to TRBJ1-2, with D tentatively TRBD1 (5 bases). The CDR3 loop spans 17 amino acids. With 3 bases removed from V and 0 bases from J, the gap between germline ends came to 17 bases. Germline V gene data show CDR1 as LNHDA and CDR2 as SQIVND (reference sequence). Written as DNA, the CDR3 is TGTGCCAGTAGTATTCGGCAGGGAAGATTTACTAACTATGGCTACACCTTC. As protein: CASSIRQGRFTNYGYTF.

This chain connects TRBV10-1 to TRBJ1-1, with D perhaps matching TRBD1 (6 bases). The CDR3 loop spans 17 amino acids. Germline V gene sequence: CDR1 WNHNN, CDR2 SYGVQD (reference sequence). V lost 8 bases to trimming and J lost 1 base, with 23 bases between them. CDR3 residues: CASPGGRGARGNTEAFF. CDR3 DNA sequence: TGCGCCAGCCCGGGTGGGCGGGGGGCTCGGGGGAACACTGAAGCTTTCTTT.

J is TRBJ1-1 and V is TRBV10-3; a weak D match, TRBD1 (5 bases). This CDR3 is built from 15 residues. Per the germline V gene, CDR1 is ENHRY and CDR2 is SYGVKD. Between the trimmed V and J ends, which lost 7 bases and 0 bases, there was a span of 15 bases. CDR3 sequence (DNA): TGTGCCATCAACGAGGGGCCCGGGTTGAACACTGAAGCTTTCTTT. Translated: CAINEGPGLNTEAFF.

V usage is TRBV24-1 and J usage is TRBJ2-2; TRBD1 matches at 10 bases. V lost 3 bases, J lost 5 bases, and 5 bases stayed unmatched. The CDR3 runs to 16 residues. Germline CDR1 KGHDR, CDR2 SFDVKD. CDR3 loop: CATSDIRQGATGELFF. The CDR3 region has the DNA TGTGCCACCAGTGATATACGACAGGGGGCGACCGGGGAGCTGTTTTTT.

The V gene is TRBV9, the J gene TRBJ2-5, with D perhaps TRBD1 or TRBD2 (5 bases each). This CDR3 is 15 amino acids long. V was shortened by 3 bases and J by 2 bases, with 14 bases between the two germline ends. The germline gives CDR1 SGDLS, CDR2 YYNGEE. The CDR3 reads CASSASGTRQETQYF. As DNA, the CDR3 is TGTGCCAGCAGCGCATCCGGGACCAGACAAGAGACCCAGTACTTC.

The V call is TRBV4-3, the J call TRBJ1-2; D unresolved. Germline-derived CDR1 and CDR2 are LGHNA and YSLEER. V was pared by 0 bases and J by 4 bases, with 9 bases between. The CDR3 length is 14 residues. The CDR3 region is CASSQDQLSYGYTF. CDR3 bases: TGCGCCAGCAGCCAAGATCAACTTTCCTATGGCTACACCTTC.

The chain joins TRBV7-9 to TRBJ2-7, with D tentatively TRBD2 (5 bases). This CDR3 is 14 amino acids long. Trimming stripped 1 base from V and 0 bases from J, with 7 bases between. Germline V lookup: CDR1 SEHNR, CDR2 FQNEAQ (reference sequence). CDR3 in amino acids: CASSLGGYSYEQYF. The CDR3 nucleotides are TGTGCCAGCAGCTTAGGAGGGTACTCCTACGAGCAGTACTTC.

The chain couples TRBV18 to TRBJ1-1, with unresolved D. Germline V CDR1 and CDR2: KGHSH, LQKENI. V was pared by 2 bases and J by 4 bases, with 8 bases between. This CDR3 comprises 13 residues. CDR3 amino acids: CASSPDVGTEAFF. The CDR3 DNA reads TGTGCCAGCTCACCAGACGTGGGCACTGAAGCTTTCTTT.

The gene calls are TRBV2 and TRBJ2-7; maybe TRBD1 (6 bases). Germline V gene lookup returns CDR1 SNHLY and CDR2 FYNNEI. This CDR3 spans 15 amino acids. V lost 6 bases to trimming and J lost 1 base, with 16 bases between them. For the CDR3, the DNA is TGTGCCAGCAGCAGGCGACAGGCCGATTCCTACGAGCAGTACGTC. This sequence encodes CASSRRQADSYEQYV.

This clone was observed once. CDR3 residues: CASSQDEQGSGTDTQYF. The CDR3 nucleotides read TGCGCCAGCAGCCAAGATGAACAGGGGTCAGGCACAGATACGCAGTATTTT. V is TRBV4-1 and J is TRBJ2-3; 7 bases fit TRBD1. Germline CDR1 reads MGHRA; CDR2 reads YSYEKL. The CDR3 sequence is 17 residues long. J lost 1 base, V lost 0 bases, and 7 bases had no gene match.

This chain uses TRBV21-1 with TRBJ1-2; TRBD1 reflects the table's D call only, with no check against the DNA. TRBV21-1 corresponds to a pseudogene. The CDR3 extends over 16 amino acids. The CDR3 protein is CASSKVGDRGRTGYTF. The DNA for the CDR3 is TGTGCCAGCAGCAAAGTAGGGGACAGGGGGCGGACGGGCTACACCTTC.

V and J are TRBV21-1 and TRBJ2-7; the tabulated D call, TRBD1, remains unverified against the DNA. TRBV21-1 has pseudogene status. This CDR3 region has 15 residues. The CDR3 sequence: CASRSEDRCTYEQYF. DNA of the CDR3: TGTGCCAGCCGCTCTGAGGACAGGTGCACCTACGAGCAGTACTTC.

The DNA for the CDR3 is TGTGCCAGCAGTTCTCGGACAGGGGGCCATGGCTACACCTTC. It specifies CASSSRTGGHGYTF. V is TRBV27 and J is TRBJ1-2, with 11 bases that match TRBD1. With V trimmed by 4 bases and J by 6 bases, 4 bases remained unmatched. Germline V gene sequence: CDR1 MNHEY, CDR2 SMNVEV (reference sequence). The CDR3 is made up of 14 amino acids.

V is TRBV11-1 and J is TRBJ1-2, with TRBD1 as a possible D gene (5 bases). The CDR3 extends over 15 amino acids. V was cut by 4 bases and J by 0 bases, with 12 bases left in between. Germline lookup yields CDR1 SGHAT and CDR2 FQDESV (reference sequence). CDR3 region: CASSSQGLANYGYTF. DNA of the CDR3: TGTGCCAGCAGCTCCCAGGGCCTTGCTAACTATGGCTACACCTTC.

The chain combines TRBV7-2 with TRBJ2-3, with 9 bases matching TRBD2. V was clipped by 5 bases and J by 5 bases; unmatched bases: 8. Germline lookup yields CDR1 SGHTA and CDR2 FQGNSA. The length of the CDR3 is 15 residues. CDR3 amino acids: CASSTPAGGIDTQYF. The DNA for the CDR3 is TGTGCCAGCAGCACCCCAGCGGGAGGAATAGATACGCAGTATTTT.

CDR3 nucleotide sequence: TGCGCCAGCAGCGTTAGGGGGAGTTGGGGAAACACTGAAGCTTTCTTT. This codes for CASSVRGSWGNTEAFF. The chain links TRBV5-1 to TRBJ1-1, with a possible D match to TRBD1 (6 bases). V was shortened by 4 bases and J by 2 bases, with 18 bases between the two germline ends. The CDR3 has 16 residues. In germline, CDR1 is SGHRS, CDR2 YFSETQ. The whole variable domain, remainder taken from reference TRBV5-1 and TRBJ1-1, is KAGVTQTPRYLIKTRGQQVTLSCSPISGHRSVSWYQQTPGQGLQFLFEYFSETQRNKGNFPGRFSGRQFSNSRSEMNVSTLELGDSALYLCASSVRGSWGNTEAFFGQGTRLTVV.